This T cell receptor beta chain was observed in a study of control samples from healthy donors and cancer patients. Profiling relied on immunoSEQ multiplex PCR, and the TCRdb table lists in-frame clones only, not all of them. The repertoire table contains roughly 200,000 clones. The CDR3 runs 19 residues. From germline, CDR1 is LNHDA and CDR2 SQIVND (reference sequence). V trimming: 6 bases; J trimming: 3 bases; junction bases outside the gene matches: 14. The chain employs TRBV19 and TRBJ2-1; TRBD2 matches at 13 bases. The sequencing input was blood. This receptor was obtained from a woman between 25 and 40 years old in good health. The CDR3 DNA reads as TGTGCCAGTAGCCCTAGGGAGACTAGCGGGGGGTCTTTCTACAATGAGCAGTTCTTC. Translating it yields CASSPRETSGGSFYNEQFF.